Presented here are 3 T cell receptor beta chains from one specimen sequenced in a study of lung T cells in sarcoidosis with Löfgren's syndrome. A single record per CDR3 protein comes from TCRdb applying MiXCR to the reads. The table includes approximately 1,000 distinct CDR3 sequences, almost 30% detected once. Specimen: CD4+ T cells from PBMCs. These receptors all come from a human donor with sarcoidosis (Löfgren's syndrome or another form), or a control subject (not recorded which).

This clonotype was found many times. This chain links TRBV5-1 with TRBJ2-1; D uncertain. This CDR3 is built from 14 residues. CDR1 is SGHRS and CDR2 is YFSETQ in the germline V gene. The V and J ends lost 0 bases and 4 bases respectively, with 8 bases between them. The CDR3 here is CASSLGGSYNEQFF. In DNA form, the CDR3 reads TGCGCCAGCAGCTTGGGTGGTTCATACAATGAGCAGTTCTTC.

This clonotype is medium-sized within its sample. V usage is TRBV7-9 and J usage is TRBJ2-1; no reliable D call. Germline CDR1 SEHNR, CDR2 FQNEAQ (reference sequence). This CDR3 spans 11 amino acids. The V gene lost 3 bases and the J gene lost 6 bases, with 3 bases spanning the gap. The CDR3 region is CASSFFNEQFF. The DNA for the CDR3 is TGTGCCAGCAGCTTTTTCAATGAGCAGTTCTTC.

This clonotype is large by share. The CDR3 protein is CSAPRTSGGAGETQYF. CDR3 DNA sequence: TGCAGTGCCCCAAGGACTAGCGGGGGGGCCGGCGAGACCCAGTACTTC. The rearrangement joins TRBV20-1 to TRBJ2-5, with 15 bases aligning to TRBD2. This CDR3 has 16 amino acids. J was trimmed by 5 bases and V by 6 bases; bases with no gene match: 10. Per germline, CDR1 DFQATT and CDR2 SNEGSKA (reference sequence).